This TCR beta chain comes out of a study of regulatory T cells in long-lasting Graves disease. This clonotype was detected a few times. Time point given: newly diagnosed GD, antithyroid drugs for less than 3 months. The authors made the TCR library using RNA they extracted from PBMCs. As collected, the peripheral blood samples measured 8 to 9 milliliters each and went into EDTA tubes. According to the study, TCR beta libraries were built with iRepertoire HTBI primers and CDR3-region Arm-PCR. Using its own MiXCR run on the multiplex PCR reads, TCRdb lists one record per CDR3 protein. The sample includes 400,000 to 550,000 distinct CDR3 sequences, approximately 16% of them seen just once. Germline values: CDR1 LGHNA, CDR2 YSLEER. Trimming pared 0 bases from V and 7 bases from J, leaving 15 bases between. The length of the CDR3 is 16 residues. These same records also appear under a second study, on T cells in Graves' hyperthyroidism and ophthalmopathy.

This specimen consisted of peripheral blood mononuclear cells (PBMCs), obtained at new diagnosis, from a patient treated with antithyroid drugs. The source is a woman aged 25 to 39 with Graves disease. This rearrangement joins TRBV4-3 to TRBJ1-4; D might be TRBD1 (5 bases). CDR3 protein: CASSQDREGFGEKLFF. As DNA, the CDR3 is TGCGCCAGCAGCCAAGATAGGGAGGGGTTTGGTGAAAAACTGTTTTTT.